This record concerns one TCR beta chain sequence. Method: immunoSEQ multiplex PCR; TCRdb's copy keeps in-frame clones and lacks some. The sample yields approximately 250,000 clones, approximately 90% seen once. The sample comes from a study of blood T cell repertoires in COVID-19. This CDR3 spans 14 amino acids. In germline, CDR1 is SGHRS, CDR2 YFSETQ. Between the trimmed V and J ends, which lost 0 bases and 2 bases, there was a span of 7 bases. The specimen sequenced was peripheral blood. The V gene is TRBV5-1, the J gene TRBJ2-3; D remains ambiguous. This receptor was taken from a man younger than 40 who had recovered from COVID-19. CDR3 bases: TGCGCCAGCAGCTTGGATCAGTTCACAGATACGCAGTATTTT. Protein sequence: CASSLDQFTDTQYF.